The 10 T cell receptor beta chains presented below share a single source sample, sequenced in a study of blood T cell repertoires in COVID-19. This table comes from immunoSEQ multiplex PCR, and its TCRdb copy is limited to in-frame clones, with some not included. The sample has 87,000 or so clones; roughly 87% are singletons. The sequenced material came from peripheral blood. These receptors all come from a woman aged 45-59 years with active or convalescent COVID-19.

This clone was seen once. Here the CDR3 DNA reads TGTGCCAGCAGCCAACCTACTAGCGGGGAGCAGTACTTC. Protein sequence: CASSQPTSGEQYF. The chain uses TRBV4-2 and TRBJ2-7, with 9 positions matching TRBD2. Germline lookup yields CDR1 LGHNA and CDR2 YNFKEQ. The CDR3 length is 13 residues. The trim removed 2 bases at V and 7 bases at J, leaving 3 bases unmatched.

V is TRBV24-1 and J is TRBJ2-3; 13 positions match TRBD2. Germline V CDR1 and CDR2: KGHDR, SFDVKD. This CDR3 contains 19 residues. V shed 4 bases and J 4 bases; nucleotides not matched to a gene: 13. The CDR3 reads CATSDPLRLAGGLADTQYF. CDR3 DNA: TGTGCCACCAGTGACCCCCTCCGACTAGCGGGGGGCCTCGCAGATACGCAGTATTTT.

The genes are TRBV4-1 and TRBJ1-1, with 8 nucleotides matching TRBD1. CDR1 and CDR2 from the germline V gene are MGHRA and YSYEKL. CDR3 length: 13 amino acids. Germline trimming cut 3 bases from V and 7 bases from J; bases unmatched to any gene: 4. The chain's CDR3 is CASSHPGQGEAFF. DNA for the CDR3: TGCGCCAGCAGCCACCCCGGACAGGGTGAAGCTTTCTTT.

The CDR3 DNA reads as TGCGCCAGCAGCCCCGGTCGACAGGGGGACACTGAAGCTTTCTTT. Its protein product is CASSPGRQGDTEAFF. V and J are TRBV4-3 and TRBJ1-1; the match to TRBD1 covers 9 bases. Germline CDR1 LGHNA, CDR2 YSLEER. The V gene end was trimmed by 4 bases and the J gene end by 3 bases; junction bases not matched to a gene: 6. This CDR3 region has 15 residues.

The chain recombines TRBV29-1 with TRBJ1-2; no clear D gene. The CDR3 is made up of 12 amino acids. V dropped 6 bases and J dropped 7 bases, with 15 bases sitting between them. The V gene's germline CDR1 is SQVTM and CDR2 ANQGSEA. The CDR3 bases are TGCAGCGTCGAGGTGGACTTGGGTGGCTACACCTTC. This codes for CSVEVDLGGYTF.

This clone was recorded only once. V and J are TRBV7-6 and TRBJ1-1; maybe TRBD1 (5 bases). Looked up from germline, CDR1 is SGHVS and CDR2 is FNYEAQ. The CDR3 consists of 16 residues. The V end was cut by 1 base, the J end by 4 bases, with 16 bases between. The CDR3, as DNA: TGTGCCAGCAGCTTAGGGCCCCCCGGGGGAAGCACTGAAGCTTTCTTT. This codes for CASSLGPPGGSTEAFF. The whole variable domain, filled in from reference TRBV7-6 and TRBJ1-1, reads GAGVSQSPRYKVTKRGQDVALRCDPISGHVSLYWYRQALGQGPEFLTYFNYEAQQDKSGLPNDRFSAERPEGSISTLTIQRTEQRDSAMYRCASSLGPPGGSTEAFFGQGTRLTVV.

Remarks on this clone: Given a much more abundant clone one base away, this may be a read error. The genes are TRBV11-2 and TRBJ2-7; D is ambiguous. The CDR3 contains 11 residues. The germline gives CDR1 SGHAT, CDR2 FQNNGV. Trimming took off 5 bases at V and 2 bases at J, with 4 bases between the two ends. The CDR3 DNA reads as TGTGCCAGCAGCCTAACCTACGAGCAGTACTTC. Amino acid sequence: CASSLTYEQYF.

The chain employs TRBV24-1 and TRBJ2-3, with TRBD2 identical over 11 bases. Losses at the gene ends were 5 bases for V and 5 bases for J; bases not matched to a gene: 8. CDR3 length equals 16 residues. CDR1 is KGHDR, CDR2 SFDVKD, per germline. The CDR3 nucleotides are TGTGCCACCAGTGTTTCTAGCGGGGGGCCAGGAGATACGCAGTATTTT. Translating it yields CATSVSSGGPGDTQYF.

The chain is built from TRBV12-5 and TRBJ2-5; 9 bases fit TRBD1. Germline-derived CDR1 and CDR2 are LGHNT and FRNRAP. The J segment lost 1 base and the V segment lost 10 bases, leaving 4 bases of the junction unmatched. This CDR3 spans 13 amino acids. CDR3 in amino acids: CATRTGAQETQYF. DNA of the CDR3: TGTGCTACCCGGACAGGGGCCCAAGAGACCCAGTACTTC.

The gene calls are TRBV4-3 and TRBJ2-2, with D unclear. V lost 1 base and J 4 bases, leaving 10 bases between the germline ends. CDR1 and CDR2 (germline): LGHNA, YSLEER. This CDR3 comprises 15 residues. Here the CDR3 DNA reads TGCGCCAGCAGCCAAGGTATATCGGGCACCGGGGAGCTGTTTTTT. This sequence encodes CASSQGISGTGELFF.